This T cell receptor (beta chain) appears in the sequencing data of a study of blood T cell repertoires in COVID-19. Study-wide context: Samples of COVID-19 (acute and convalescent) were obtained from the United States, Italy and Spain. The analysed material was cDNA or gDNA that came from T cells, B-cell-depleted T cells, or PBMCs.

In the original processing: Reference gene primer amplification yielded estimated nucleated cell counts. The method was immunoSEQ multiplex PCR; TCRdb's version includes in-frame clones alone and lacks a portion of them. That table supplies the V and J calls and clone size; D and trimming were determined from the DNA. The data hold roughly 80,000 clones, with around 88% observed a single time. This clone was counted a single time. Germline CDR1 is SEHNR and CDR2 is FQNEAQ (reference sequence). V lost 5 bases and J lost 3; bases outside the gene matches: 6. The CDR3 contains 14 residues. The TCR was taken from an elderly woman with acute or convalescent COVID-19. Source material: peripheral blood. J is TRBJ1-2 and V is TRBV7-9; 7 nucleotides match TRBD1. This CDR3 is CASSRDGTDYGYTF. In nucleotides, the CDR3 is TGTGCCAGCAGCCGTGACGGGACAGACTATGGCTACACCTTC.